This note documents a single T cell receptor (beta chain) sequence. The source of the sample is a study of blood T cell repertoires in COVID-19. Study information: Some COVID-19 samples were acute and others convalescent; all came from the United States, Italy and Spain. From T cells, B-cell-depleted T cells, or PBMCs came the material, which was cDNA or gDNA.

Recruited during active infection, patients (from Seattle) were subsequently followed longitudinally. Libraries were prepared by immunoSEQ multiplex PCR; TCRdb keeps only in-frame clonotypes and omits some of them. The table includes about 500,000 clones, 75% to 90% detected once. The sample was peripheral blood. This TCR was sampled from a man aged 18 to 29 with COVID-19, enrolled during active disease.

The CDR3, as DNA: TGTGCCAGCAGCCCACACCAAACTAGCGGAAGCACAGATACGCAGTATTTT. Translation gives CASSPHQTSGSTDTQYF. The rearrangement links TRBV7-6 to TRBJ2-3; 8 positions agree with TRBD2. The CDR3 loop spans 17 amino acids. Trimming took 5 bases from V and 0 from J; bases not matched to a gene: 10. From germline, CDR1 is SGHVS and CDR2 FNYEAQ.